The next 25 T cell receptor beta chains were all read from a single sample in a study of control samples from healthy donors and cancer patients. Libraries were prepared by immunoSEQ multiplex PCR; TCRdb keeps only in-frame clonotypes and omits some of them. The table shows 150,000 or so clones, with 92% occurring only once. The source material was blood. Receptor source: a woman aged 45 to 65 in good health.

This CDR3 is CASSSGERAYNEQFF. The CDR3 DNA reads TGTGCCAGCAGCAGTGGGGAGAGAGCCTACAATGAGCAGTTCTTC. The chain links TRBV5-4 to TRBJ2-1; maybe TRBD2 (5 bases). V dropped 4 bases and J dropped 2 bases, with 13 bases sitting between them. CDR1 SGHNT and CDR2 YYREEE come from the germline V gene (reference sequence). The CDR3 is 15 amino acids.

The J gene is TRBJ2-7, the V gene TRBV29-1; weak D call: TRBD1 (6 bases). The CDR3 is made up of 14 amino acids. Per germline, CDR1 SQVTM and CDR2 ANQGSEA. V was pared by 6 bases and J by 4 bases, with 19 bases between. CDR3 sequence reads: CSVVAVRQEYEQYF. CDR3 DNA: TGCAGCGTCGTCGCTGTGAGACAGGAATACGAGCAGTACTTC.

The V gene is TRBV7-9, the J gene TRBJ1-1; TRBD1 aligns across 7 bases. Germline V gives CDR1 SEHNR, CDR2 FQNEAQ (reference sequence). The CDR3 covers 14 residues. Trimming removed 5 bases from V and 2 bases from J; junction bases left unmatched: 5. The CDR3 loop reads CASSPRGVNTEAFF. CDR3 DNA: TGTGCCAGCAGCCCCAGGGGGGTCAACACTGAAGCTTTCTTT. Drawing the rest from reference TRBV7-9 and TRBJ1-1, the complete variable domain is DTGVSQNPRHKITKRGQNVTFRCDPISEHNRLYWYRQTLGQGPEFLTYFQNEAQLEKSRLLSDRFSAERPKGSFSTLEIQRTEQGDSAMYLCASSPRGVNTEAFFGQGTRLTVV.

The gene calls are TRBV28 and TRBJ2-1; 8 nucleotides align to TRBD1. Per germline, CDR1 MDHEN and CDR2 SYDVKM. The CDR3 has 17 residues. The trim removed 8 bases at V and 8 bases at J, leaving 20 bases unmatched. This CDR3 is CASWGTGTGPPVHEQFF. The CDR3 coding sequence is TGTGCCAGCTGGGGTACCGGGACAGGCCCGCCGGTCCATGAGCAGTTCTTC.

The chain carries TRBV28 and TRBJ1-2; D remains unclear. This CDR3 contains 15 residues. Deletions cut 5 bases from V and 6 bases from J, with 19 bases between. CDR1 MDHEN and CDR2 SYDVKM come from the germline V gene. Here the CDR3 reads CASSLSHKFGDGYTF. The CDR3 nucleotides are TGTGCCAGCAGTCTTTCCCATAAATTCGGGGATGGCTACACCTTC.

The chain uses TRBV11-2 and TRBJ2-3; D possibly corresponds to TRBD1 (5 bases). The CDR3 has 15 residues. The germline CDR1 and CDR2 sequences are SGHAT and FQNNGV. V lost 5 bases, J lost 1 base, and 13 bases lay in between. This CDR3 is CASSRQHGGTDTQYF. The CDR3 DNA sequence: TGTGCCAGCAGCCGACAGCATGGGGGCACAGATACGCAGTATTTT.

The genes are TRBV2 and TRBJ1-5; the D is unclear. The CDR3 has 14 residues. Trimming removed 7 bases at V and 0 bases at J, with 10 bases between. The germline CDR1 and CDR2 sequences are SNHLY and FYNNEI. The DNA of the CDR3 is TGTGCCAGCACGTATCAGGTTAGCAATCAGCCCCAGCATTTT. Protein: CASTYQVSNQPQHF.

The chain recombines TRBV21-1 with TRBJ2-6; the D call in the table, TRBD2, was not verified against the DNA. TRBV21-1 is flagged as a pseudogene. The CDR3 length is 15 residues. CDR3 in amino acids: CASSTCRLGANVLTF. Here the CDR3 DNA reads TGTGCCAGCAGCACTTGTCGTCTTGGGGCCAACGTCCTGACTTTC.

CDR3 in amino acids: CASSSTATGNPNEKLFF. The CDR3 DNA follows: TGCGCCAGCAGCTCAACCGCCACAGGGAACCCTAATGAAAAACTGTTTTTT. The V call is TRBV5-1, the J call TRBJ1-4, with D possibly matching TRBD1 (6 bases). The CDR3 has 17 residues. Germline CDR1 and CDR2: SGHRS and YFSETQ. V lost 3 bases to trimming and J lost 3 bases, with 18 bases between them.

J is TRBJ1-2 and V is TRBV19, with D uncertain. Trimming shortened V by 5 bases and J by 1 base, and 14 bases separated the two germline ends. This CDR3 is 15 amino acids long. Germline V gene sequence: CDR1 LNHDA, CDR2 SQIVND (reference sequence). The CDR3 DNA reads as TGTGCCAGTAGTTTTCGACCGACTATTAACTATGGCTACACCTTC. It translates to CASSFRPTINYGYTF.

The chain employs TRBV27 and TRBJ1-2, with D hard to call. Trimming removed 3 bases at V and 1 base at J, with 9 bases between. This CDR3 is 14 amino acids long. Germline CDR1 MNHEY, CDR2 SMNVEV (reference sequence). CDR3 in amino acids: CASSFRRVNYGYTF. The CDR3 coding sequence is TGTGCCAGCAGTTTTCGGAGAGTTAACTATGGCTACACCTTC.

The chain combines TRBV19 with TRBJ2-5; 8 bases are a match to TRBD2. The V gene's germline CDR1 is LNHDA and CDR2 SQIVND (reference sequence). V gave up 4 bases and J gave up 2 bases; unmatched junction bases: 9. CDR3 length equals 16 residues. Here the CDR3 reads CASSRPRSGGQETQYF. The CDR3 nucleotides read TGTGCCAGTAGTAGGCCGAGGAGCGGGGGACAAGAGACCCAGTACTTC.

DNA of the CDR3: TGTGCCAGCAGCTTAGGAGGGGCAGATACGCAGTATTTT. It specifies CASSLGGADTQYF. The rearrangement links TRBV7-9 to TRBJ2-3, with D perhaps being TRBD1 or TRBD2 (5 bases each). Germline loops: CDR1 SEHNR, CDR2 FQNEAQ (reference sequence). The V gene lost 1 base and the J gene lost 4 bases, with 6 bases spanning the gap. The CDR3 has 13 amino acids.

CDR3 DNA: TGTGCCATCAGTTCCGTAAGGTGGGGCCTCGGAGGAGCTAATGAAAAACTGTTTTTT. This translates into CAISSVRWGLGGANEKLFF. V usage is TRBV10-3 and J usage is TRBJ1-4; a possible D gene is TRBD1 (5 bases). V was shortened by 5 bases and J by 3 bases, with 25 bases between the two germline ends. Germline loops: CDR1 ENHRY, CDR2 SYGVKD. The CDR3 is 19 residues long.

There are a few counts of this clone. The chain uses TRBV24-1 and TRBJ1-2; maybe TRBD1 (5 bases). Trimming took off 7 bases at V and 3 bases at J, with 11 bases between the two ends. Germline V gene data show CDR1 as KGHDR and CDR2 as SFDVKD. CDR3 size: 13 residues. The DNA of the CDR3 is TGTGCCACCAGCAGACCGGGACACTATGGCTACACCTTC. Amino acid sequence: CATSRPGHYGYTF.

The CDR3 loop is CASRTAGRSGPSGANVLTF. In DNA form, the CDR3 reads TGTGCCAGCAGGACCGCCGGGAGGAGCGGTCCCTCTGGGGCCAACGTCCTGACTTTC. The chain joins TRBV5-4 to TRBJ2-6; TRBD2 agrees at 7 bases. Germline CDR1 SGHNT, CDR2 YYREEE (reference sequence). CDR3 length: 19 residues. V gave up 5 bases and J gave up 0 bases; unmatched junction bases: 14.

Only one count was recorded for this clone. The sample contains more than one DNA sequence encoding this CDR3. The V gene is TRBV5-1, the J gene TRBJ1-1, with TRBD1 as a possible D gene (5 bases). CDR1 SGHRS and CDR2 YFSETQ come from the germline V gene. The CDR3 has 14 amino acids. Trimming cost V 3 bases and J 1 base, with 10 bases left between them. The CDR3 region has the DNA TGCGCCAGCAGCTCGTCGGGGGGGAACACTGAAGCTTTCTTT. Encoded protein: CASSSSGGNTEAFF.

The chain employs TRBV6-5 and TRBJ1-1; 11 bases line up with TRBD1. Germline V gene lookup returns CDR1 MNHEY and CDR2 SVGAGI. This CDR3 has 15 residues. The J segment lost 3 bases and the V segment lost 6 bases, leaving 6 bases of the junction unmatched. CDR3: CASRGQGVGDTEAFF. Here the CDR3 DNA reads TGTGCCAGCAGGGGACAGGGGGTAGGGGACACTGAAGCTTTCTTT.

J is TRBJ2-1 and V is TRBV28; TRBD2 aligns across 9 bases. The CDR3 contains 15 residues. In germline, CDR1 is MDHEN, CDR2 SYDVKM. J was trimmed by 7 bases and V by 1 base; bases with no gene match: 5. The CDR3 spells CASSLFSGSGNEQFF. In DNA, the CDR3 is TGTGCCAGCAGTTTATTTAGCGGGAGTGGAAATGAGCAGTTCTTC.

The CDR3 coding sequence is TGCGCCAGCAGCTTGGTCGGGGGGACTAATGAAAAACTGTTTTTT. It is translated as CASSLVGGTNEKLFF. The chain couples TRBV5-1 to TRBJ1-4; the D gene is possibly TRBD1 (5 bases). This CDR3 spans 15 amino acids. V shed 0 bases and J shed 2 bases, with 8 bases lying between them. Per germline, CDR1 SGHRS and CDR2 YFSETQ.

The chain is built from TRBV13 and TRBJ1-1; D call uncertain. V was clipped by 1 base and J by 1 base, with 16 bases between them. CDR3 length: 17 amino acids. Germline-derived CDR1 and CDR2 are PRHDT and FYEKMQ (reference sequence). The CDR3 sequence: CASSLAQAQRSNTEAFF. CDR3 sequence (DNA): TGTGCCAGCAGCTTAGCCCAAGCACAGCGCTCGAACACTGAAGCTTTCTTT.

The V call is TRBV7-2, the J call TRBJ2-7, with D possibly TRBD2 on 6 matching bases. V lost 5 bases and J lost 2, with 13 bases in between. CDR3 length: 14 residues. Germline loops: CDR1 SGHTA, CDR2 FQGNSA. CDR3 protein: CASSPGTYPYEQYF. In DNA form, the CDR3 reads TGTGCCAGCAGCCCGGGGACTTACCCCTACGAGCAGTACTTC.

This chain links TRBV5-1 with TRBJ1-1; 7 bases are a match to TRBD1. The CDR3 has 17 amino acids. CDR1 is SGHRS, CDR2 YFSETQ, per germline. Unmatched junction bases numbered 13, after V lost 2 bases and J lost 3 bases. CDR3 sequence reads: CASSFRGGGFSDTEAFF. The DNA of the CDR3 is TGCGCCAGCAGCTTCCGAGGGGGCGGATTTTCGGACACTGAAGCTTTCTTT.

The genes are TRBV10-2 and TRBJ2-3, with TRBD2 as a possible D gene (6 bases). The length of the CDR3 is 13 residues. The germline V gene encodes CDR1 WSHSY and CDR2 SAAADI. Trimming stripped 8 bases from V and 1 base from J, with 10 bases between. CDR3 amino acids: CASFGGRTDTQYF. As DNA, the CDR3 is TGCGCCAGCTTCGGGGGTCGCACAGATACGCAGTATTTT.

J is TRBJ1-1 and V is TRBV2, with D uncertain. Trimming took 5 bases from V and 1 from J, leaving 8 bases between them. Germline V gene sequence: CDR1 SNHLY, CDR2 FYNNEI. CDR3 length: 13 amino acids. As DNA, the CDR3 is TGTGCCAGCAGTCAAACAGCGAACACTGAAGCTTTCTTT. Translating gives CASSQTANTEAFF. Complete variable domain (other parts from reference TRBV2 and TRBJ1-1): EPEVTQTPSHQVTQMGQEVILRCVPISNHLYFYWYRQILGQKVEFLVSFYNNEISEKSEIFDDQFSVERPDGSNFTLKIRSTKLEDSAMYFCASSQTANTEAFFGQGTRLTVV.